This TCR beta chain was recovered during a study of regulatory T cells in long-lasting Graves disease. Study in general: Over 5 years on antithyroid drugs plus positive TSH receptor antibodies marked Graves' disease as persistent.

In the case of this clonotype: Antigen unknown.

General observations from the study: Clonotypes that were public and shared totalled fewer than 3,500 in persistent patients versus 966 in new patients. Patients whose Graves' disease persisted exhibited lower TCR diversity than those newly diagnosed.

Relying on iRepertoire HTBI primers and Arm-PCR of CDR3 regions, the team built TCR beta libraries. MiXCR, applied by TCRdb to the multiplex PCR reads, yields one record per CDR3 protein. Of 400,000 to 500,000 distinct CDR3 sequences in the sample, 20% to 25% were seen once. As for time point: persistent/refractory GD, antithyroid drugs over 5 years with positive TRAb. PBMC-derived RNA was used for the TCR library. It was by American Thyroid Association guidelines that Graves' disease was diagnosed. The receptor comes from a female donor with Graves disease. This material consisted of peripheral blood mononuclear cells (PBMCs), taken when the disease was refractory, from a patient treated with antithyroid drugs.

The CDR3 coding sequence is TGTGCCTGGAGTAAGGGCTACGAGCAGTACTTC. Residues: CAWSKGYEQYF. V usage is TRBV30 and J usage is TRBJ2-7, with unresolved D. CDR3 length equals 11 residues. With 2 bases removed from V and 3 bases from J, the gap between germline ends came to 5 bases. Germline assignment: CDR1 GTSNPN and CDR2 SVGIG (reference sequence).